Below are 15 T cell receptor beta chains sequenced from a single sample in a study of PD-1 blockade in classical Hodgkin lymphoma (dated by TCRdb to 2018 to 2021). Library construction relied on the immunoSEQ multiplex PCR assay. This is the immuneACCESS table as TCRdb keeps it, with only in-frame sequences that have V and J called. A part of the clones is gone; compared with another copy, unresolved V genes explain less than half, and the rest is unexplained. Present in this sample are under 25,000 clones, 60% to 75% of which were seen just once. Roughly 19% of the sample comes from the top ten. The time point label, as the study defines it: cycle 4 day 1 (C4D1), after six to seven weeks of nivolumab. Relapse after autologous stem cell transplantation had occurred in all trial patients, and cohorts A, B and C were distinguished by prior brentuximab vedotin exposure. The specimen comprised peripheral blood mononuclear cells (PBMCs), sampled before the fourth cycle of nivolumab. These receptors all come from a human donor with classical Hodgkin lymphoma.

The CDR3 sequence is CASSSDAYQETQYF. The CDR3 DNA reads as TGTGCCAGCAGCTCGGACGCGTACCAAGAGACCCAGTACTTC. This chain joins TRBV7-9 and TRBJ2-5; D gene unclear. CDR1 is SEHNR and CDR2 is FQNEAQ in the germline V gene (reference sequence). With 4 bases removed from V and 0 bases from J, the gap between germline ends came to 9 bases. The CDR3 consists of 14 residues.

The V call is TRBV14, the J call TRBJ2-5, with D perhaps matching TRBD2 (5 bases). Trimming stripped 0 bases from V and 5 bases from J, with 16 bases between. This CDR3 spans 16 amino acids. Per germline, CDR1 SGHDN and CDR2 FVKESK. CDR3 sequence reads: CASSQDSGFIGETQYF. Here the CDR3 DNA reads TGTGCCAGCAGCCAAGATTCGGGATTTATTGGGGAGACCCAGTACTTC.

The gene calls are TRBV5-1 and TRBJ1-1, with D uncertain. The V gene's germline CDR1 is SGHRS and CDR2 YFSETQ. V lost 0 bases and J 4 bases, leaving 10 bases between the germline ends. The CDR3 runs 14 residues. The DNA of the CDR3 is TGCGCCAGCAGCTTGGTGGCGGGGAGCACTGAAGCTTTCTTT. Translated, it gives CASSLVAGSTEAFF.

A single count supports this clone. This chain links TRBV5-1 with TRBJ2-5, with D possibly TRBD1 on 6 matching bases. Matching the DNA end better, TRBJ2-7 makes the J call doubtful. The CDR3 covers 14 residues. Germline V gene sequence: CDR1 SGHRS, CDR2 YFSETQ. DNA for the CDR3: TGCGCCAGCCGATCCCTGACAGGTGCCTACGAGCAGTACTTC. It is translated as CASRSLTGAYEQYF.

The chain carries TRBV5-1 and TRBJ2-2; D is possibly TRBD1 (6 bases). Trimming shortened V by 5 bases and J by 4 bases, and 15 bases separated the two germline ends. Germline V CDR1 and CDR2: SGHRS, YFSETQ. The CDR3 totals 15 residues. CDR3 protein: CASSLTGISTGELFF. The CDR3 DNA reads TGCGCCAGCAGTTTAACAGGGATAAGCACCGGGGAGCTGTTTTTT.

The chain uses TRBV27 and TRBJ2-2, with 11 bases identical to TRBD2. The CDR3 covers 15 residues. J lost 7 bases, V lost 3 bases, and 4 bases had no gene match. From germline, CDR1 is MNHEY and CDR2 SMNVEV (reference sequence). The CDR3 reads CASSFSTSGVGELFF. CDR3 bases: TGTGCCAGCAGTTTTTCGACTAGCGGGGTCGGGGAGCTGTTTTTT.

The chain links TRBV9 to TRBJ1-1; no definite D call. Trimming removed 5 bases at V and 8 bases at J, with 13 bases between. The CDR3 consists of 12 residues. The germline V gene encodes CDR1 SGDLS and CDR2 YYNGEE. CDR3: CASSDTVREAFF. CDR3 DNA: TGTGCCAGCAGTGATACAGTCCGGGAAGCTTTCTTT.

The chain employs TRBV10-3 and TRBJ2-2, with D perhaps given as TRBD1 or TRBD2 (5 bases each). The CDR3 covers 15 residues. The V end was cut by 4 bases, the J end by 5 bases, with 14 bases between. CDR1 is ENHRY and CDR2 is SYGVKD in the germline V gene. In DNA, the CDR3 is TGTGCCATCAGTGGCTCAGGGCGAGGGACCGGGGAGCTGTTTTTT. It translates to CAISGSGRGTGELFF.

The chain uses TRBV4-2 and TRBJ2-1; TRBD2 matches 8 bases. With V trimmed by 0 bases and J by 8 bases, 3 bases remained unmatched. Germline loops: CDR1 LGHNA, CDR2 YNFKEQ. The CDR3 is 14 amino acids. CDR3 nucleotide sequence: TGTGCCAGCAGCCAAGACCTAGCGGGTGATGAGCAGTTCTTC. Its protein is CASSQDLAGDEQFF.

In this sample, this clone turned up a few times. The chain is built from TRBV7-9 and TRBJ2-1, with 9 positions matching TRBD2. V lost 4 bases and J lost 1; bases outside the gene matches: 8. CDR1 SEHNR and CDR2 FQNEAQ come from the germline V gene (reference sequence). The CDR3 runs 17 residues. Here the CDR3 reads CASSSPLSGGSYNEQFF. The CDR3 nucleotides read TGTGCCAGCAGCTCCCCGCTTAGCGGGGGATCCTACAATGAGCAGTTCTTC.

V is TRBV29-1 and J is TRBJ2-2, with a tentative D call TRBD2 (5 bases). Germline V gene data show CDR1 as SQVTM and CDR2 as ANQGSEA. The CDR3 extends over 14 amino acids. V lost 5 bases and J 0 bases, leaving 10 bases between the germline ends. The DNA for the CDR3 is TGCAGCGTTTCGAGCGGAGCGAACACCGGGGAGCTGTTTTTT. Its translation is CSVSSGANTGELFF.

The chain has TRBV6-1 and TRBJ1-3, with D perhaps TRBD1 (6 bases). The CDR3 is made up of 15 amino acids. The germline V gene has CDR1 MNHNS and CDR2 SASEGT. Trimming took off 0 bases at V and 4 bases at J, with 10 bases between the two ends. CDR3 protein: CASSEAHGTGNTIYF. The CDR3 DNA follows: TGTGCCAGCAGTGAAGCGCACGGGACAGGAAACACCATATATTTT.

V gene TRBV5-1 combines with J gene TRBJ1-1; tentative D call: TRBD1 (5 bases). Germline-derived CDR1 and CDR2 are SGHRS and YFSETQ. Trimming removed 3 bases at V and 2 bases at J, with 11 bases between. The CDR3 contains 14 residues. CDR3 sequence: CASSSSDSNTEAFF. The CDR3 DNA follows: TGCGCCAGCAGCTCCTCAGACAGTAACACTGAAGCTTTCTTT.

The chain recombines TRBV5-7 with TRBJ1-2; no firm D call. TRBV5-7 is classed as an ORF, of uncertain function. The V and J ends lost 0 bases and 3 bases respectively, with 12 bases between them. The CDR3 runs to 15 residues. The CDR3 here is CASSLESNGYYGYTF. Written as DNA, the CDR3 is TGTGCCAGCAGCTTGGAAAGTAACGGCTACTATGGCTACACCTTC.

This chain joins TRBV25-1 and TRBJ1-2; unclear D gene. Trimming removed 2 bases from V and 5 bases from J, with 6 bases in between. The CDR3 sequence is 12 residues long. Germline CDR1 and CDR2: MGHDK and SYGVNS. The CDR3 loop reads CASSEQEYGYTF. The CDR3 coding sequence is TGTGCCAGCAGTGAACAGGAGTATGGCTACACCTTC.